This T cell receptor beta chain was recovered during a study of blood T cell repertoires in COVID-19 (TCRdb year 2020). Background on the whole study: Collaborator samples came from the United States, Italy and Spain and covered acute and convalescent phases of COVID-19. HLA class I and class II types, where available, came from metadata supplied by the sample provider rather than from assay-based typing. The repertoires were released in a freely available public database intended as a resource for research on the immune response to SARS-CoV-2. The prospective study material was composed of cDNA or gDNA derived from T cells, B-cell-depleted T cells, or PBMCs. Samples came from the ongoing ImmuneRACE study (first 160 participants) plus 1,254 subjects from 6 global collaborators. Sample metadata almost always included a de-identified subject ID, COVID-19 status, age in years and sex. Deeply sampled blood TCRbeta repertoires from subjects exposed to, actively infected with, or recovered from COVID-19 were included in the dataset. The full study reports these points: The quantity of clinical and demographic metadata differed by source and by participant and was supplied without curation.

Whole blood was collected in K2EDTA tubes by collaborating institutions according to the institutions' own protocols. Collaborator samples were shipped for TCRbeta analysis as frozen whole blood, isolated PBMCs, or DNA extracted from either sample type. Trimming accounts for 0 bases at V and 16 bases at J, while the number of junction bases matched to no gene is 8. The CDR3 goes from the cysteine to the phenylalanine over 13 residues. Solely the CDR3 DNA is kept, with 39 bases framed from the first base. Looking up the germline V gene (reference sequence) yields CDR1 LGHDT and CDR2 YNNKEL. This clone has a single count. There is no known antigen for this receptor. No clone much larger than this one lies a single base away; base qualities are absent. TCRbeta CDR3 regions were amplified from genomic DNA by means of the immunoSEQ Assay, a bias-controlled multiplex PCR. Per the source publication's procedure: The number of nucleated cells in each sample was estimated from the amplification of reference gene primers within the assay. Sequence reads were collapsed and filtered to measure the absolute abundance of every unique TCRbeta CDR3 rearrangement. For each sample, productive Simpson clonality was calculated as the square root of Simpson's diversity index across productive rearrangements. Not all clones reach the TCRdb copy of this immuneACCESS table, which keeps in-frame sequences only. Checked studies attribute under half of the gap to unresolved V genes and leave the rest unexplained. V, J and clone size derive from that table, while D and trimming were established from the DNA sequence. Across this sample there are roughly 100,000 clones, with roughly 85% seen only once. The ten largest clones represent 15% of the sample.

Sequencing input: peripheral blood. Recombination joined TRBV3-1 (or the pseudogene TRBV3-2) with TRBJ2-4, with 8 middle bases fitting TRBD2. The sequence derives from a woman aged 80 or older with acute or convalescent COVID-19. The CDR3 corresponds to CASSQDPAGGTYF. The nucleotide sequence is TGTGCCAGCAGCCAAGATCCGGCGGGGGGTACATACTTC.